Listed below are T cell receptor beta chains from one sample, sequenced in a study of blood T cell repertoires in COVID-19. Only in-frame clones appear in the TCRdb table, and some are missing; sequencing was by immunoSEQ multiplex PCR. Of about 380,000 clones listed, less than 85% are singletons. Source material: peripheral blood. The receptors were sampled from a woman under 30 with acute or convalescent COVID-19. Both conserved end residues are part of each CDR3. Fields, in order: clone size, D gene, J gene, V gene, CDR3 DNA, CDR3 protein. D genes are given only for firm matches. The size field is filled for only some rows; it gives once, few, many or a size class.

clone size: NA; D gene: NA; J gene: TRBJ2-1; V gene: TRBV5-4; CDR3 DNA: TGTGCCAGCAGCTTGGGCGGACAGATAAGCTCCTACAATGAGCAGTTCTTC; CDR3 protein: CASSLGGQISSYNEQFF
clone size: NA; D gene: TRBD1; J gene: TRBJ1-3; V gene: TRBV30; CDR3 DNA: TGTGCCTGGAGTGTATCGGGGACAGCCTCTGGAAACACCATATATTTT; CDR3 protein: CAWSVSGTASGNTIYF
clone size: few; D gene: NA; J gene: TRBJ1-6; V gene: TRBV5-8; CDR3 DNA: TGTGCCAGCAGCTCCGGACAGACAAATAATTCACCCCTCCACTTT; CDR3 protein: CASSSGQTNNSPLHF
clone size: NA; D gene: TRBD1; J gene: TRBJ2-7; V gene: TRBV24-1; CDR3 DNA: TGTGCCACCAGTGATTCCGGGACAGGCTCAGACGAGCAGTACTTC; CDR3 protein: CATSDSGTGSDEQYF
clone size: NA; D gene: NA; J gene: TRBJ2-1; V gene: TRBV6-5; CDR3 DNA: TGTGCCAGCAGTCGACAGAATGAGCAGTTCTTC; CDR3 protein: CASSRQNEQFF
clone size: NA; D gene: TRBD1; J gene: TRBJ1-4; V gene: TRBV30; CDR3 DNA: TGTGCCTCGACGGACAGGGGGGAGTCAACTAATGAAAAACTGTTTTTT; CDR3 protein: CASTDRGESTNEKLFF
clone size: NA; D gene: NA; J gene: TRBJ2-1; V gene: TRBV28; CDR3 DNA: TGTGCCAGCAGTCTCGAGGTGTTGGGAGGCAACTACAATGAGCAGTTCTTC; CDR3 protein: CASSLEVLGGNYNEQFF
clone size: few; D gene: NA; J gene: TRBJ1-3; V gene: TRBV7-6; CDR3 DNA: TGTGCCAGCAGCTTAGTCTTCGGGGGGCCAGGAAACACCATATATTTT; CDR3 protein: CASSLVFGGPGNTIYF
clone size: few; D gene: NA; J gene: TRBJ1-2; V gene: TRBV19; CDR3 DNA: TGTGCCAGTAGTCCCACCCGGGGTGGAGGCTACACCTTC; CDR3 protein: CASSPTRGGGYTF
clone size: NA; D gene: TRBD2; J gene: TRBJ2-2; V gene: TRBV7-2; CDR3 DNA: TGTGCCAGCAGCCCCGGACTAGCGGGAGTTATCGGGGAGCTGTTTTTT; CDR3 protein: CASSPGLAGVIGELFF
clone size: NA; D gene: NA; J gene: TRBJ1-5; V gene: TRBV4-1; CDR3 DNA: TGCGCCAGCAGCCAACCCCGGAGGGGTTACAATCAGCCCCAGCATTTT; CDR3 protein: CASSQPRRGYNQPQHF
clone size: NA; D gene: NA; J gene: TRBJ1-5; V gene: TRBV27; CDR3 DNA: TGTGCCAGCAGTCAAACAGGGTCGGGGAATCAGCCCCAGCATTTT; CDR3 protein: CASSQTGSGNQPQHF
clone size: once; D gene: NA; J gene: TRBJ1-1; V gene: TRBV30; CDR3 DNA: TGTGCCCCCTCAGTCATGAACACTGAAGCTTTCTTT; CDR3 protein: CAPSVMNTEAFF
clone size: NA; D gene: NA; J gene: TRBJ1-6; V gene: TRBV6-1; CDR3 DNA: TGTGCCAGCAGTGAAACGACTCATTACCCAAATTCACCCCTCCACTTT; CDR3 protein: CASSETTHYPNSPLHF
clone size: NA; D gene: TRBD2; J gene: TRBJ2-1; V gene: TRBV9; CDR3 DNA: TGTGCCAGCAGCGGATCGGGACTAGGCTACAATGAGCAGTTCTTC; CDR3 protein: CASSGSGLGYNEQFF
clone size: NA; D gene: NA; J gene: TRBJ1-1; V gene: TRBV5-1; CDR3 DNA: TGCGCCAGCAGCTTTCAGGAGAACACTGAAGCTTTCTTT; CDR3 protein: CASSFQENTEAFF
clone size: NA; D gene: NA; J gene: TRBJ1-2; V gene: TRBV29-1; CDR3 DNA: TGCAGCGTCCGTGTTAACTATGGCTACACCTTC; CDR3 protein: CSVRVNYGYTF
clone size: NA; D gene: NA; J gene: TRBJ1-2; V gene: TRBV7-9; CDR3 DNA: TGTGCCAGCAGCTTAGCGATGAAGGGAGAGGGCTACACCTTC; CDR3 protein: CASSLAMKGEGYTF
clone size: NA; D gene: TRBD1; J gene: TRBJ2-7; V gene: TRBV4-1; CDR3 DNA: TGCGCCAGCAGCCAAGAAACAGGGGGCGGGTACGAGCAGTACTTC; CDR3 protein: CASSQETGGGYEQYF
clone size: NA; D gene: NA; J gene: TRBJ1-2; V gene: TRBV14; CDR3 DNA: TGTGCCAGCAGCCAAGTGAGAAGGGGAGGTGGCTACACCTTC; CDR3 protein: CASSQVRRGGGYTF
clone size: NA; D gene: NA; J gene: TRBJ2-5; V gene: TRBV9; CDR3 DNA: TGTGCCAGCAGCTCCCAGGGGAACCAAGAGACCCAGTACTTC; CDR3 protein: CASSSQGNQETQYF
clone size: few; D gene: NA; J gene: TRBJ2-5; V gene: TRBV2; CDR3 DNA: TGTGCCAGCAGTGAAGGGCGGCAAGAGACCCAGTACTTC; CDR3 protein: CASSEGRQETQYF
clone size: NA; D gene: TRBD1; J gene: TRBJ1-1; V gene: TRBV7-3; CDR3 DNA: TGTGCCAGCAGCGCCACAGGGGAGAACACTGAAGCTTTCTTT; CDR3 protein: CASSATGENTEAFF
clone size: NA; D gene: NA; J gene: TRBJ1-4; V gene: TRBV19; CDR3 DNA: TGTGCCAGTAGTCCCCTCGGGGGGGGAACTAATGAAAAACTGTTTTTT; CDR3 protein: CASSPLGGGTNEKLFF
clone size: NA; D gene: TRBD2; J gene: TRBJ2-5; V gene: TRBV2; CDR3 DNA: TGTGCCAGCAGTTCCAGAGCGGGGAGCCAAGAGACCCAGTACTTC; CDR3 protein: CASSSRAGSQETQYF
clone size: NA; D gene: NA; J gene: TRBJ1-4; V gene: TRBV29-1; CDR3 DNA: TGCAGCGTTGAATTCCTTGGGGGGTTTGGTGAAAAACTGTTTTTT; CDR3 protein: CSVEFLGGFGEKLFF
clone size: NA; D gene: NA; J gene: TRBJ1-1; V gene: TRBV15; CDR3 DNA: TGTGCCACCAGTGCGCGGCAAGCGTCCACTGAAGCTTTCTTT; CDR3 protein: CATSARQASTEAFF
clone size: NA; D gene: TRBD1; J gene: TRBJ2-4; V gene: TRBV5-1; CDR3 DNA: TGCGCCAGCAGCTCGACACAGGGGACAAACATTCAGTACTTC; CDR3 protein: CASSSTQGTNIQYF
clone size: NA; D gene: NA; J gene: TRBJ2-6; V gene: TRBV13; CDR3 DNA: TGTGCCAGCAGCTGGGGGCGGGGGTCTGGGGCCAACGTCCTGACTTTC; CDR3 protein: CASSWGRGSGANVLTF
clone size: NA; D gene: TRBD1; J gene: TRBJ2-7; V gene: TRBV28; CDR3 DNA: TGTGCCAGCAGTGCGCCGGGACAGGGGGCGCTTGAGCAGTACTTC; CDR3 protein: CASSAPGQGALEQYF
clone size: NA; D gene: TRBD1; J gene: TRBJ1-1; V gene: TRBV6-6; CDR3 DNA: TGTGCCAGCTCACGTATAACAGGGGACACTGAAGCTTTCTTT; CDR3 protein: CASSRITGDTEAFF
clone size: NA; D gene: NA; J gene: TRBJ2-7; V gene: TRBV28; CDR3 DNA: TGTGCCAGCAGTTTGGGAAGAACAGGGAAGGAGCAGTACTTC; CDR3 protein: CASSLGRTGKEQYF
clone size: NA; D gene: NA; J gene: TRBJ1-4; V gene: TRBV7-2; CDR3 DNA: TGTGCCAGCAGCGCCAGCGGACCCCTTAATGAAAAACTGTTTTTT; CDR3 protein: CASSASGPLNEKLFF
clone size: NA; D gene: TRBD1; J gene: TRBJ1-2; V gene: TRBV5-4; CDR3 DNA: TGTGCCAGCAGCTTGCAGGGACAGGACTATGGCTACACCTTC; CDR3 protein: CASSLQGQDYGYTF
clone size: NA; D gene: NA; J gene: TRBJ2-7; V gene: TRBV11-2; CDR3 DNA: TGTGCCAGCAGCTTAGATTCAACAGGCGCCTACGAGCAGTACTTC; CDR3 protein: CASSLDSTGAYEQYF
clone size: NA; D gene: TRBD2; J gene: TRBJ2-2; V gene: TRBV20-1; CDR3 DNA: TGCAGTGCTAGTAGCGGGAGGGCCGTCACCGGGGAGCTGTTTTTT; CDR3 protein: CSASSGRAVTGELFF
clone size: NA; D gene: NA; J gene: TRBJ2-3; V gene: TRBV5-1; CDR3 DNA: TGCGCCAGCAGCCTGGGCCCGCAGTTCACAGATACGCAGTATTTT; CDR3 protein: CASSLGPQFTDTQYF
clone size: NA; D gene: NA; J gene: TRBJ1-6; V gene: TRBV10-1; CDR3 DNA: TGCGCCAGCAGTGAAAGGGGATCACCCCTCCACTTT; CDR3 protein: CASSERGSPLHF
clone size: NA; D gene: TRBD2; J gene: TRBJ2-1; V gene: TRBV9; CDR3 DNA: TGTGCCAGCAGCGTACTGCTAGCGGGAGGGGACAATGAGCAGTTCTTC; CDR3 protein: CASSVLLAGGDNEQFF
clone size: NA; D gene: TRBD2; J gene: TRBJ2-7; V gene: TRBV5-1; CDR3 DNA: TGCGCCAGCAGCTTGGGGCTAGCGGGAGCCTACGAGCAGTACTTC; CDR3 protein: CASSLGLAGAYEQYF
clone size: NA; D gene: TRBD2; J gene: TRBJ2-1; V gene: TRBV3-1/TRBV3-2; CDR3 DNA: TGTGCCAGCAGCGCCTCGTCGGGGGGCTCCTACAATGAGCAGTTCTTC; CDR3 protein: CASSASSGGSYNEQFF
clone size: few; D gene: NA; J gene: TRBJ1-1; V gene: TRBV3-1/TRBV3-2; CDR3 DNA: TGTGCCAGCAGCCAAGCACAGAACACTGAAGCTTTCTTT; CDR3 protein: CASSQAQNTEAFF
clone size: NA; D gene: TRBD2; J gene: TRBJ2-6; V gene: TRBV18; CDR3 DNA: TGTGCCAGCTCACCACTAGCGGGAGTCTCTGGGGCCAACGTCCTGACTTTC; CDR3 protein: CASSPLAGVSGANVLTF
clone size: NA; D gene: NA; J gene: TRBJ1-6; V gene: TRBV27; CDR3 DNA: TGTGCCAGCAGTTTATCGGACAGCGTGACGCCCCTCCACTTT; CDR3 protein: CASSLSDSVTPLHF